The 23 T cell receptor beta chains presented below share a single source sample, sequenced in a study of T cells after yellow fever vaccination (dated by TCRdb to 2018 to 2020). Libraries were prepared through 5' RACE. Sequenced using an Illumina HiSeq 2500. The public sequencing data were trimmed at Q25 with fastp and processed into clonotypes with MiXCR by TCRdb, which kept only in-frame beta chains. A single entry per CDR3 protein holds the most common genes and DNA from its merged rows. Recorded for this sample are about 180,000 distinct CDR3 sequences; about 6% of them occurred a single time. The top ten clonotypes cover less than 3.5% of the sample. Per the publication, the treatment or condition label means: live attenuated yellow fever vaccine strain. This material consisted of CD4+ T cells sorted from PBMCs, taken on the day of the first yellow fever vaccination. All receptors derive from a man between 18 and 35 years old who received the YFV17D yellow fever vaccine.

This clonotype was recorded at least ten times. The V and J genes are TRBV20-1 and TRBJ2-7, with 7 positions matching TRBD1. There are 13 residues in the CDR3. From germline, CDR1 is DFQATT and CDR2 SNEGSKA (reference sequence). V lost 5 bases and J lost 7; bases outside the gene matches: 11. CDR3 in DNA: TGCAGTGCTCGTAACAGGGGATCGGGAGAGCAGTACGTC. Residues: CSARNRGSGEQYV.

The V gene is TRBV10-1, the J gene TRBJ2-2; D uncertain. This CDR3 spans 14 amino acids. Trimming shortened V by 3 bases and J by 6 bases, and 11 bases separated the two germline ends. Germline-derived CDR1 and CDR2 are WNHNN and SYGVQD (reference sequence). CDR3 amino acids: CASSEQQRAGELFF. CDR3 nucleotides: TGCGCCAGCAGTGAACAACAGAGAGCCGGGGAGCTGTTTTTT.

Many counts were recorded for this clonotype. This chain connects TRBV6-5 to TRBJ2-1; 11 bases align to TRBD1. CDR3 length: 15 amino acids. Looked up from germline, CDR1 is MNHEY and CDR2 is SVGAGI. The V segment lost 4 bases and the J segment 9 bases; nucleotides outside the gene matches: 8. The CDR3 DNA is TGTGCCAGCAGTTTTCGCGGGACAGGGGGGGGTGAGCAGTTCTTC. Translating it yields CASSFRGTGGGEQFF.

This clonotype was picked up a small number of times. The V and J genes are TRBV7-9 and TRBJ2-2, with no clear D. The CDR3 sequence is 15 residues long. V shed 6 bases and J shed 0 bases, with 11 bases lying between them. Per germline, CDR1 SEHNR and CDR2 FQNEAQ (reference sequence). CDR3 DNA sequence: TGTGCCAGCAGTTCCCTGTCGGCGAACACCGGGGAGCTGTTTTTT. Protein sequence: CASSSLSANTGELFF.

This clonotype was seen a few times. The gene calls are TRBV7-3 and TRBJ2-7; perhaps TRBD2 as D (5 bases). This CDR3 contains 13 residues. With 3 bases removed from V and 5 bases from J, the gap between germline ends came to 11 bases. Germline CDR1 reads SGHTA; CDR2 reads FQGTGA. CDR3 sequence reads: CASSFRRGNEQYF. For the CDR3, the DNA is TGTGCCAGCAGCTTCCGACGGGGTAACGAGCAGTACTTC.

This clonotype has a count of ten or more. V and J are TRBV4-1 and TRBJ2-3; D may match TRBD1 or TRBD2 (5 bases each). Germline V CDR1 and CDR2: MGHRA, YSYEKL. The V gene lost 8 bases and the J gene lost 4 bases, with 19 bases spanning the gap. This CDR3 spans 15 amino acids. The CDR3 DNA reads TGCGCCAGCTCGCCGGGGCGAGGGGCACCAGATACGCAGTATTTT. Translation gives CASSPGRGAPDTQYF.

The table lists this clonotype with a few counts. The rearrangement links TRBV7-2 to TRBJ1-2; no clear D gene. There are 13 residues in the CDR3. With 2 bases removed from V and 1 base from J, the gap between germline ends came to 5 bases. Germline V gene lookup returns CDR1 SGHTA and CDR2 FQGNSA. Written as DNA, the CDR3 is TGTGCCAGCAGCTTAAACAATAACTATGGCTACACCTTC. Amino acid sequence: CASSLNNNYGYTF.

This clonotype was seen many times. The V and J genes are TRBV11-2 and TRBJ1-3, with D unresolved. V was pared by 5 bases and J by 0 bases, with 20 bases between. Looked up from germline, CDR1 is SGHAT and CDR2 is FQNNGV. CDR3 length equals 18 residues. The CDR3 DNA follows: TGTGCCAGCAGCCGGGCCCTAGCGTCGCCGTCCTCTGGAAACACCATATATTTT. Translation: CASSRALASPSSGNTIYF.

This clonotype was counted a few times. The chain has TRBV10-3 and TRBJ2-5; possible D gene TRBD1, 6 bases. This CDR3 region has 13 residues. V was clipped by 6 bases and J by 5 bases, with 13 bases between them. CDR1 is ENHRY and CDR2 is SYGVKD in the germline V gene. The CDR3 bases are TGTGCCATCAGAACAGGGCAGGGGGAGACCCAGTACTTC. It is translated as CAIRTGQGETQYF.

Ten or more counts support this clonotype. The chain joins TRBV7-2 to TRBJ2-3; D unresolved. The germline V and J ends were trimmed by 5 bases and 1 base, with 16 bases remaining between them. This CDR3 is 16 amino acids long. In germline, CDR1 is SGHTA, CDR2 FQGNSA. The CDR3 DNA is TGTGCCAGCAGCCCTGGGCATACCTCTGGCACAGATACGCAGTATTTT. Translating gives CASSPGHTSGTDTQYF.

The chain combines TRBV12-3 or TRBV12-4 with TRBJ1-3; D gene ambiguous. The CDR3 extends over 15 amino acids. V was trimmed by 5 bases and J by 2 bases, leaving 13 bases between them. CDR3 amino acids: CASSLMGMAGNTIYF. The CDR3 DNA sequence: TGTGCCAGCAGTCTTATGGGAATGGCTGGAAACACCATATATTTT.

The chain links TRBV3-1 to TRBJ2-3; a possible D gene is TRBD1 (5 bases). This CDR3 is 18 amino acids long. The germline V gene has CDR1 LGHDT and CDR2 YNNKEL (reference sequence). V dropped 10 bases and J dropped 3 bases, with 29 bases sitting between them. In nucleotides, the CDR3 is TGTGCCACCTCCGGGCCGATCCGCAGGGAACAAGGAACAGATACGCAGTATTTT. The encoded protein is CATSGPIRREQGTDTQYF.

The CDR3 nucleotides read TGCAGTGCTAGAGTGGCCGGGGTTGGGAATCAGCCCCAGCATTTT. As protein: CSARVAGVGNQPQHF. The rearrangement uses TRBV20-1 and TRBJ1-5, with unresolved D. Germline lookup yields CDR1 DFQATT and CDR2 SNEGSKA (reference sequence). With 1 base removed from V and 4 bases from J, the gap between germline ends came to 14 bases. CDR3 length equals 15 residues.

This chain connects TRBV9 to TRBJ1-1; no reliable D call. The V gene's germline CDR1 is SGDLS and CDR2 YYNGEE. This CDR3 is built from 12 residues. Deletions cut 0 bases from V and 3 bases from J, with 3 bases between. CDR3 coding DNA: TGTGCCAGCAGCGTAGGTGACACTGAAGCTTTCTTT. It encodes CASSVGDTEAFF.

The chain links TRBV6-2 or TRBV6-3 to TRBJ1-2; the D is unclear. Trimming stripped 4 bases from V and 1 base from J, with 16 bases between. Per germline, CDR1 MNHEY and CDR2 SVGEGT. The CDR3 runs to 16 residues. In nucleotides, the CDR3 is TGTGCCAGCAGTTCGGCGTTGATCACCCTTAACTATGGCTACACCTTC. This translates into CASSSALITLNYGYTF.

This clonotype was recorded many times. V gene TRBV20-1 combines with J gene TRBJ2-3; TRBD2 matches 9 bases. The CDR3 loop spans 13 amino acids. Looked up from germline, CDR1 is DFQATT and CDR2 is SNEGSKA (reference sequence). The junction had 5 bases not matched to a gene; V was cut back by 5 bases and J by 5 bases. CDR3 region: CSALAGPRDTQYF. The CDR3 DNA sequence: TGCAGTGCTCTAGCGGGGCCCCGAGATACGCAGTATTTT.

The sample holds many counts of this clonotype. The chain recombines TRBV2 with TRBJ2-1, with D possibly being TRBD2 (7 bases). The CDR3 extends over 15 amino acids. Trimming removed 6 bases at V and 6 bases at J, with 18 bases between. The germline V gene has CDR1 SNHLY and CDR2 FYNNEI. Here the CDR3 reads CASRIGGAVINEQFF. The CDR3 DNA is TGTGCCAGCAGGATAGGGGGGGCAGTTATCAATGAGCAGTTCTTC.

This clonotype was detected only a few times. The V gene is TRBV6-1, the J gene TRBJ1-5; D possibly corresponds to TRBD1 (5 bases). Trimming stripped 6 bases from V and 3 bases from J, with 15 bases between. CDR1 and CDR2 from the germline V gene are MNHNS and SASEGT. The CDR3 length is 15 residues. The CDR3 is CASSHTGLNNQPQHF. In nucleotides, the CDR3 is TGTGCCAGCAGCCACACAGGTTTGAACAATCAGCCCCAGCATTTT.

This clonotype was detected a few times. The chain recombines TRBV7-2 with TRBJ1-2; D is unclear. Germline lookup yields CDR1 SGHTA and CDR2 FQGNSA. This CDR3 region has 12 residues. V was pared by 5 bases and J by 7 bases, with 11 bases between. The CDR3 protein is CASSVRWRGYTF. CDR3 in DNA: TGTGCCAGCAGCGTCCGGTGGCGTGGCTACACCTTC.

The genes are TRBV7-2 and TRBJ2-5, with D possibly being TRBD1 or TRBD2 (5 bases each). The CDR3 has 15 amino acids. V was trimmed by 5 bases and J by 5 bases, leaving 18 bases between them. Germline V gene lookup returns CDR1 SGHTA and CDR2 FQGNSA. The CDR3 bases are TGTGCCAGCAGCCGTAACGAGGGGATAAGGGAGACCCAGTACTTC. Protein product: CASSRNEGIRETQYF.

This clonotype showed up many times. The chain carries TRBV6-1 and TRBJ2-1, with no clear D. CDR1 is MNHNS, CDR2 SASEGT, per germline. The CDR3 extends over 13 amino acids. With 6 bases removed from V and 7 bases from J, the gap between germline ends came to 13 bases. CDR3 sequence: CASRGPRPNEQFF. CDR3 sequence (DNA): TGTGCCAGCAGGGGCCCCCGGCCTAATGAGCAGTTCTTC.

In its sample, this clonotype was seen many times. The J gene is TRBJ2-2, the V gene TRBV18; no definite D call. V dropped 2 bases and J dropped 5 bases, with 6 bases sitting between them. Germline CDR1 KGHSH, CDR2 LQKENI. This CDR3 has 13 amino acids. CDR3 sequence: CASSPGVTGELFF. CDR3 bases: TGTGCCAGCTCACCAGGGGTTACCGGGGAGCTGTTTTTT.

This clonotype was detected only a few times. The V call is TRBV4-1, the J call TRBJ1-2, with TRBD1 matching over 8 bases. Germline V gives CDR1 MGHRA, CDR2 YSYEKL. The CDR3 consists of 15 residues. V gave up 1 base and J gave up 2 bases; unmatched junction bases: 3. CDR3 nucleotides: TGCGCCAGCAGCCAAGTTGGGACAGGAAACTATGGCTACACCTTC. Encoded protein: CASSQVGTGNYGYTF.